This record covers a single T cell receptor beta chain. This sample was included in a study of blood T cell repertoires in COVID-19. The overall study: There were acute and convalescent COVID-19 samples, and they came from the United States, Italy and Spain. PBMCs, B-cell-depleted T cells, or T cells were the source of the cDNA or gDNA that made up the material.

Authors' data handling: Estimated nucleated cell counts came from reference gene primer amplification. The table came from immunoSEQ multiplex PCR; TCRdb's copy has only in-frame clones and leaves some out. The V and J calls and clone size were taken over from that table, and D and trimming were inferred from the DNA. The data show 170,000 or so clones, with roughly 84% seen just once and 14% held by the top ten. CDR3 length: 15 residues. V lost 0 bases and J lost 3, with 11 bases in between. Germline V gene sequence: CDR1 SGHRS, CDR2 YFSETQ. The rearrangement links TRBV5-1 to TRBJ2-3; D may be TRBD2 (5 bases). The sequenced sample consisted of peripheral blood. This clonotype was sampled from a man younger than 30 with active or convalescent COVID-19. The CDR3 coding sequence is TGCGCCAGCAGCTTGGCACTAGGGAATACAGATACGCAGTATTTT. Its translation: CASSLALGNTDTQYF.